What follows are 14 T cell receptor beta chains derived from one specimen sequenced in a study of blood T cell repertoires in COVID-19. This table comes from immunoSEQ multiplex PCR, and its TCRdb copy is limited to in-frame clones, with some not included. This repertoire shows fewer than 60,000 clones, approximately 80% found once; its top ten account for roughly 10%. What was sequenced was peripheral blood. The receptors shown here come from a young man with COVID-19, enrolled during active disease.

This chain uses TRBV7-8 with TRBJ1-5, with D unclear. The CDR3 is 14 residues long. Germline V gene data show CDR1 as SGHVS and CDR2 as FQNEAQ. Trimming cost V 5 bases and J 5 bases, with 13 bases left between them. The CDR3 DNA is TGTGCCAGCAGCCCCCGGGAGGAGGATCAGCCCCAGCATTTT. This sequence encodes CASSPREEDQPQHF.

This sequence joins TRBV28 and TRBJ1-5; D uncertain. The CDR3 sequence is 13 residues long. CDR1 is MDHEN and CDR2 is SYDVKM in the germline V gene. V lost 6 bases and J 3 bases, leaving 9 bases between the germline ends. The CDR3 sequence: CASSDGNNQPQHF. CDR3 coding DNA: TGTGCCAGCAGCGACGGGAACAATCAGCCCCAGCATTTT.

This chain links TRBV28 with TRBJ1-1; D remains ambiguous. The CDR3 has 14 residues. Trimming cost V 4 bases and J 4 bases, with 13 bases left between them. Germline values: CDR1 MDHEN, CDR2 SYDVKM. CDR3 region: CASSSGWVGTEAFF. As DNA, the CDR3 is TGTGCCAGCAGTTCGGGGTGGGTGGGCACTGAAGCTTTCTTT.

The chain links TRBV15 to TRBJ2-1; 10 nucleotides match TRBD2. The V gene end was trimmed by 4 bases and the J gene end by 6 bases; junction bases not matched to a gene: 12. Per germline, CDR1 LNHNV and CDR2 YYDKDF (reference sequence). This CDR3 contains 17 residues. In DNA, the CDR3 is TGTGCCACCAGCACCCTGGAAAGCGGGAGGGTAGGCAATGAGCAGTTCTTC. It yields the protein CATSTLESGRVGNEQFF.

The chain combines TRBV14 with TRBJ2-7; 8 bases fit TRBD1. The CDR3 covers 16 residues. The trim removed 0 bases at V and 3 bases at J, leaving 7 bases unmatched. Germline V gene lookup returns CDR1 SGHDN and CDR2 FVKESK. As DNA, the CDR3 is TGTGCCAGCAGCCAAGATATGAGGACAGGGAACTACGAGCAGTACTTC. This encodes CASSQDMRTGNYEQYF.

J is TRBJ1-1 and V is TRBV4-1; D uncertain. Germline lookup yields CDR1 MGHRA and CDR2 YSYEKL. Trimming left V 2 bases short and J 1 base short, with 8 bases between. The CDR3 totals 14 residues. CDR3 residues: CASSQPRQNTEAFF. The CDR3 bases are TGCGCCAGCAGCCAACCCCGACAGAACACTGAAGCTTTCTTT.

In DNA, the CDR3 is TGTGCCAGCAGCCCAGGGGTCGGTGGCTACACCTTC. It translates to CASSPGVGGYTF. The genes are TRBV9 and TRBJ1-2; a weak D match, TRBD1 (6 bases). V was shortened by 4 bases and J by 7 bases, with 11 bases between the two germline ends. The CDR3 sequence is 12 residues long. The germline gives CDR1 SGDLS, CDR2 YYNGEE.

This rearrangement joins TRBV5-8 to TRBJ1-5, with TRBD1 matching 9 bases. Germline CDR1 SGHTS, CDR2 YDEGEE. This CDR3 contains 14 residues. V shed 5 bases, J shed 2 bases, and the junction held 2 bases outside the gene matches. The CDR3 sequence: CASRRQGGNQPQHF. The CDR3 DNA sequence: TGTGCCAGCAGAAGACAGGGGGGCAATCAGCCCCAGCATTTT.

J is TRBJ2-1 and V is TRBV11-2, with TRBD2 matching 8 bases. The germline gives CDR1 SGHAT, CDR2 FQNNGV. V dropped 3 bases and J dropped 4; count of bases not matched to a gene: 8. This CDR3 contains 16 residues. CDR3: CASSLEASGPYNEQFF. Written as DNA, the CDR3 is TGTGCCAGCAGCTTGGAAGCTAGCGGGCCATACAATGAGCAGTTCTTC.

In nucleotides, the CDR3 is TGTGCCAGCAGTTACTCGAGGGCGGGAGGGCCCGGAGATACGCAGTATTTT. This sequence encodes CASSYSRAGGPGDTQYF. The V call is TRBV6-2 or TRBV6-3, the J call TRBJ2-3; TRBD2 matches at 9 bases. The CDR3 has 17 amino acids. Germline trimming cut 0 bases from V and 5 bases from J; bases unmatched to any gene: 9. Germline V gene sequence: CDR1 MNHEY, CDR2 SVGEGT.

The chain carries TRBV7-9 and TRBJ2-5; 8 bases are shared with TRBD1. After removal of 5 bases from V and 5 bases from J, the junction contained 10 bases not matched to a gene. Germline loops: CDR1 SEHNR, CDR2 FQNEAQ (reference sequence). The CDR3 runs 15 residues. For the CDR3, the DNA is TGTGCCAGCAGCCCAGGGGACAGGCGTCGTGAGACCCAGTACTTC. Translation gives CASSPGDRRRETQYF.

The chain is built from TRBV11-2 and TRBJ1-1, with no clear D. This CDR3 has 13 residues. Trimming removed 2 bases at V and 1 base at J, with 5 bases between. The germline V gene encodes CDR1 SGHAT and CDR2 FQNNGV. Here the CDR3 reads CASSLYKNTEAFF. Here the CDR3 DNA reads TGTGCCAGCAGCTTATACAAGAACACTGAAGCTTTCTTT.

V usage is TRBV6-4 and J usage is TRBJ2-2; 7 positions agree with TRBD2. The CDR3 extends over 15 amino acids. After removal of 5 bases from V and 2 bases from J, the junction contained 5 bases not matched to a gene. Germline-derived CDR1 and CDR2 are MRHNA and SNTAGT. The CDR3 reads CASSLGGGNTGELFF. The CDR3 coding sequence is TGTGCCAGCAGTCTGGGCGGGGGAAACACCGGGGAGCTGTTTTTT.

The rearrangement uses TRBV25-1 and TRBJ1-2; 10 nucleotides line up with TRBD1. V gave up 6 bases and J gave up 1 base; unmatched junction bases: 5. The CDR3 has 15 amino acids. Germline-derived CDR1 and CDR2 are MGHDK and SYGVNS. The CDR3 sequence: CASRRQGAVNYGYTF. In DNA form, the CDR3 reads TGTGCCAGCAGGCGACAGGGGGCCGTTAACTATGGCTACACCTTC.